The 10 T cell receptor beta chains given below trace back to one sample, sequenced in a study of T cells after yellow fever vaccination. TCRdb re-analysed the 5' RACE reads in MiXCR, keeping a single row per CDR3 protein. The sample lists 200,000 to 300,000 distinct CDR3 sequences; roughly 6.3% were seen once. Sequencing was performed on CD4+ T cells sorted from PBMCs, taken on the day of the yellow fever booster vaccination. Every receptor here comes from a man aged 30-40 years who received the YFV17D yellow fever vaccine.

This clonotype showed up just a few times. The CDR3 sequence is CASTPPGSSRQYF. CDR3 DNA: TGTGCCAGCACCCCCCCAGGGTCCTCGAGGCAGTACTTC. The chain employs TRBV12-3 or TRBV12-4 and TRBJ2-7; tentatively, D is TRBD1 (5 bases). Trimming stripped 7 bases from V and 9 bases from J, with 19 bases between. CDR3 length equals 13 residues.

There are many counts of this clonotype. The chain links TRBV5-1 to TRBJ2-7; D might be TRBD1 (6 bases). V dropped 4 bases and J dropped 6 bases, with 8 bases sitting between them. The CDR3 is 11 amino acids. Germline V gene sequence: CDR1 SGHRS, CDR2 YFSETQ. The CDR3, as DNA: TGCGCCAGCAGCATGGACAGCGAGCAGTACTTC. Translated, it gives CASSMDSEQYF.

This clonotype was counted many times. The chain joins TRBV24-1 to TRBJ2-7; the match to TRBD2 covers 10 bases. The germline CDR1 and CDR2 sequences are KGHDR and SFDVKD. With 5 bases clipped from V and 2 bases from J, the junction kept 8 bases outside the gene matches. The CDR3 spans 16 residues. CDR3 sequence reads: CATSGLLSGRPYEQYF. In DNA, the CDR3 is TGTGCCACCAGTGGTTTACTTAGCGGGAGGCCCTACGAGCAGTACTTC.

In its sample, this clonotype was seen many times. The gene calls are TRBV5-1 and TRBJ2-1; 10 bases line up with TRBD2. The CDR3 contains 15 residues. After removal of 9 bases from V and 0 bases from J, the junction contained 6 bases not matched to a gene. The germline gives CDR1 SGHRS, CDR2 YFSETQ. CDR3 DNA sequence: TGCGCCACCGCCACTAGCGGGAACTCCTACAATGAGCAGTTCTTC. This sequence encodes CATATSGNSYNEQFF.

CDR3 in DNA: TGCGCCAGCAGCTTGATGAGGACCCACACCAATGAGCAGTTCTTC. Amino acids: CASSLMRTHTNEQFF. The chain employs TRBV5-1 and TRBJ2-1; D gene unclear. The CDR3 extends over 15 amino acids. V was cut by 1 base and J by 6 bases, with 14 bases left in between. CDR1 and CDR2 from the germline V gene are SGHRS and YFSETQ.

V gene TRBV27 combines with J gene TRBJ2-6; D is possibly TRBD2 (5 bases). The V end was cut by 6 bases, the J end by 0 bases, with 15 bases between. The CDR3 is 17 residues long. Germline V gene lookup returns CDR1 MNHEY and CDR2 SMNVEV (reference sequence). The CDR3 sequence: CASSQRALDSGANVLTF. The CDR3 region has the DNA TGTGCCAGCAGCCAGAGGGCTCTCGACTCTGGGGCCAACGTCCTGACTTTC.

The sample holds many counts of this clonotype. The CDR3: CASSRSYEQYF. CDR3 in DNA: TGTGCCAGCAGCCGCTCCTACGAGCAGTACTTC. The rearrangement uses TRBV7-2 and TRBJ2-7; D is ambiguous. With 5 bases removed from V and 0 bases from J, the gap between germline ends came to 2 bases. The CDR3 consists of 11 residues. The V gene's germline CDR1 is SGHTA and CDR2 FQGNSA.

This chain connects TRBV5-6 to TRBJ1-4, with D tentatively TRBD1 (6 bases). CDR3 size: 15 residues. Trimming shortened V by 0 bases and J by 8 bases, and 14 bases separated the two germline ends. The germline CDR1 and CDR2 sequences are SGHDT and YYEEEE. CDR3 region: CASSLVRGRLEKLFF. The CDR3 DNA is TGTGCCAGCAGCTTGGTCCGGGGGCGTCTCGAAAAACTGTTTTTT.

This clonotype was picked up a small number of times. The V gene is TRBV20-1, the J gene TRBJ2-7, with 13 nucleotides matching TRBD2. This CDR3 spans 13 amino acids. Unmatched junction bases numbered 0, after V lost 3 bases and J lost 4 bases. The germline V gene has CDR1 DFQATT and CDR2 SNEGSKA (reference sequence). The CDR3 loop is CSARTSGRYEQYF. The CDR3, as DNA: TGCAGTGCTAGGACTAGCGGGAGGTACGAGCAGTACTTC.

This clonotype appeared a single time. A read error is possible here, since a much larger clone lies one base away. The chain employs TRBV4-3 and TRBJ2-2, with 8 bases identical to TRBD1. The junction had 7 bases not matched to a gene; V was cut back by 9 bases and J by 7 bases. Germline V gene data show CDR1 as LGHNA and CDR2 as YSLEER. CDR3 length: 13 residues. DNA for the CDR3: TGCGCCAGGAGCAGGGGGCCCGGCGGGGAGCTGTTTTTT. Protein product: CARSRGPGGELFF.